Reported below is one T cell receptor beta chain. Its cognate antigen is unknown. This sample was taken from a study of blood T cell dynamics during melanoma immunotherapy. Study-level results: The study could not tell melanoma-specific clones from general immune activation.

Each bulk PBMC sample had 300 to 350 ng DNA loaded. Measured with immunoSEQ multiplex PCR; TCRdb has only the in-frame clones, and not every one. The sample has approximately 23,000 clones; 85% to 90% are singletons. Time point: pre-treatment baseline. Blood was drawn before treatment and at week 3 after checkpoint blockade. Germline CDR1 reads SGHDN; CDR2 reads FVKESK. The CDR3 length is 16 residues. Trimming removed 0 bases from V and 9 bases from J, with 15 bases in between. Sequenced material: blood, taken from a patient treated with checkpoint blockade. This TCR was sampled from a human donor with melanoma. This sequence joins TRBV14 and TRBJ1-6; D gene unclear. DNA of the CDR3: TGTGCCAGCAGCCAAGATTTGGCCCAGACGGGTTCACCCCTCCACTTT. Protein sequence: CASSQDLAQTGSPLHF.